Below are 28 T cell receptor beta chains sequenced from a single sample in a study of blood T cell repertoires in COVID-19. Method: immunoSEQ multiplex PCR; TCRdb's copy keeps in-frame clones and lacks some. The sample includes under 300,000 clones, over 65% seen only once; the top ten take over 3%. Sequenced input: peripheral blood. The origin of the receptors is a woman aged 80 or over with acute or convalescent COVID-19.

V and J are TRBV28 and TRBJ1-2; possible D gene TRBD1, 6 bases. The V end lost 2 bases, the J end lost 8 bases, and 18 bases lay between the germline ends. The CDR3 is 15 residues long. Germline-derived CDR1 and CDR2 are MDHEN and SYDVKM. Here the CDR3 DNA reads TGTGCCAGCAGTTTACCCACGGGACAAGGGAGAGGCTACACCTTC. Translating it yields CASSLPTGQGRGYTF.

The chain carries TRBV5-4 and TRBJ2-5; maybe TRBD2 (5 bases). The V end lost 4 bases, the J end lost 3 bases, and 13 bases lay between the germline ends. This CDR3 spans 14 amino acids. Germline loops: CDR1 SGHNT, CDR2 YYREEE (reference sequence). CDR3 bases: TGTGCCAGCAGCCCTGGGTGGGAGAAAGAGACCCAGTACTTC. This translates into CASSPGWEKETQYF.

The CDR3 is CSVKQGMLATEAFF. The CDR3 nucleotides are TGCAGCGTTAAACAGGGAATGCTGGCCACTGAAGCTTTCTTT. V usage is TRBV29-1 and J usage is TRBJ1-1; maybe TRBD1 (6 bases). CDR3 length equals 14 residues. CDR1 and CDR2 from the germline V gene are SQVTM and ANQGSEA. Between the trimmed V and J ends, which lost 5 bases and 4 bases, there was a span of 17 bases.

This clone has just a few counts. The chain carries TRBV4-3 and TRBJ1-4; D is ambiguous. The ends were cut back, 3 bases at V and 2 bases at J, with 10 bases in the middle. The germline gives CDR1 LGHNA, CDR2 YSLEER. The CDR3 runs to 15 residues. The CDR3 here is CASSQSGATNEKLFF. The CDR3 DNA reads as TGCGCCAGCAGCCAGTCCGGAGCTACTAATGAAAAACTGTTTTTT.

The rearrangement uses TRBV3-1 (or the pseudogene TRBV3-2) and TRBJ1-3, with 8 bases aligning to TRBD1. The CDR3 extends over 15 amino acids. J was trimmed by 1 base and V by 2 bases; bases with no gene match: 1. Germline V gene sequence: CDR1 LGHDT, CDR2 YNNKEL (reference sequence). CDR3 in DNA: TGTGCCAGCAGCCAACAGGGGGCGTCTGGAAACACCATATATTTT. It translates to CASSQQGASGNTIYF.

The chain employs TRBV7-2 and TRBJ2-6; D is perhaps TRBD1 (7 bases). CDR1 is SGHTA, CDR2 FQGNSA, per germline. Trimming took off 2 bases at V and 0 bases at J, with 11 bases between the two ends. The CDR3 sequence is 17 residues long. In DNA, the CDR3 is TGTGCCAGCAGCTTACAGGGGGGTGCCTCTGGGGCCAACGTCCTGACTTTC. This gives the protein CASSLQGGASGANVLTF.

This clone was counted only a few times. The gene calls are TRBV3-1 (or the pseudogene TRBV3-2) and TRBJ2-5; D remains ambiguous. The germline CDR1 and CDR2 sequences are LGHDT and YNNKEL (reference sequence). CDR3 size: 12 residues. V was clipped by 0 bases and J by 5 bases, with 4 bases between them. Written as DNA, the CDR3 is TGTGCCAGCAGCCAAGACCGGGAGACCCAGTACTTC. This translates into CASSQDRETQYF.

This chain's CDR3 is CASSYLGAHEQYF. CDR3 DNA: TGTGCCAGCAGTTACCTAGGGGCCCACGAGCAGTACTTC. This chain links TRBV6-5 with TRBJ2-7, with a tentative D call TRBD1 (5 bases). The V and J ends lost 2 bases and 5 bases respectively, with 10 bases between them. CDR1 and CDR2 (germline): MNHEY, SVGAGI. CDR3 length: 13 amino acids.

V usage is TRBV12-3 or TRBV12-4 and J usage is TRBJ2-1; D unresolved. This CDR3 comprises 12 residues. Trimming shortened V by 3 bases and J by 6 bases, and 6 bases separated the two germline ends. In nucleotides, the CDR3 is TGTGCCAGCAGTTTCCGTCGCAATGAGCAGTTCTTC. It codes for CASSFRRNEQFF.

The rearrangement joins TRBV28 to TRBJ2-7; 12 bases are shared with TRBD2. CDR3 length: 15 residues. With V trimmed by 6 bases and J by 2 bases, 5 bases remained unmatched. Germline CDR1 MDHEN, CDR2 SYDVKM. CDR3 residues: CASSATSGRTYEQYF. The CDR3 region has the DNA TGTGCCAGCAGCGCTACTAGCGGGAGGACCTACGAGCAGTACTTC.

Points on this clone: This specimen includes other DNA sequences encoding the same CDR3. The chain carries TRBV28 and TRBJ2-2; D is possibly TRBD2 (7 bases). Germline V gene sequence: CDR1 MDHEN, CDR2 SYDVKM. Trimming left V 3 bases short and J 5 bases short, with 13 bases between. This CDR3 contains 15 residues. Here the CDR3 reads CASSFGGLGTGELFF. The CDR3 region has the DNA TGTGCCAGCAGTTTCGGGGGGCTGGGGACCGGGGAGCTGTTTTTT.

This sequence joins TRBV2 and TRBJ2-7; perhaps TRBD2 as D (6 bases). This CDR3 contains 13 residues. Trimming removed 4 bases from V and 7 bases from J, with 14 bases in between. Germline V gene sequence: CDR1 SNHLY, CDR2 FYNNEI. CDR3 DNA: TGTGCCAGCAGTGTGGCGGGGAGTGGGGAGCAGTACTTC. It yields the protein CASSVAGSGEQYF.

The V gene is TRBV6-6, the J gene TRBJ1-3; TRBD1 matches at 7 bases. Germline CDR1 is MNHNY and CDR2 is SVGAGI (reference sequence). CDR3 length equals 13 residues. The J segment lost 4 bases and the V segment lost 5 bases, leaving 2 bases of the junction unmatched. CDR3 in DNA: TGTGCCAGCAGTAGGGACAGAGGAAACACCATATATTTT. The encoded protein is CASSRDRGNTIYF.

This rearrangement joins TRBV5-1 to TRBJ1-2; a possible D gene is TRBD1 (5 bases). Looked up from germline, CDR1 is SGHRS and CDR2 is YFSETQ. This CDR3 region has 15 residues. V lost 0 bases and J lost 3, with 12 bases in between. The CDR3 here is CASSLAYRSHYGYTF. Here the CDR3 DNA reads TGCGCCAGCAGCTTGGCTTACAGGTCCCACTATGGCTACACCTTC. The full variable domain, in which reference TRBV5-1 and TRBJ1-2 provide the parts outside the CDR3, is KAGVTQTPRYLIKTRGQQVTLSCSPISGHRSVSWYQQTPGQGLQFLFEYFSETQRNKGNFPGRFSGRQFSNSRSEMNVSTLELGDSALYLCASSLAYRSHYGYTFGSGTRLTVV.

The rearrangement links TRBV9 to TRBJ1-5; D is undetermined. Germline V lookup: CDR1 SGDLS, CDR2 YYNGEE. The length of the CDR3 is 13 residues. V was trimmed by 0 bases and J by 6 bases, leaving 7 bases between them. For the CDR3, the DNA is TGTGCCAGCAGCGTAGACGGGGTTCAGCCCCAGCATTTT. This gives the protein CASSVDGVQPQHF.

This chain uses TRBV2 with TRBJ2-7; 7 nucleotides line up with TRBD1. Germline loops: CDR1 SNHLY, CDR2 FYNNEI. J gave up 6 bases and V 4 bases, and 9 bases lay outside the gene matches. The CDR3 contains 14 residues. CDR3: CASSVENRGPEQYF. The CDR3 nucleotides are TGTGCCAGCAGTGTGGAAAACAGGGGCCCCGAGCAGTACTTC.

This clone was found a few times. The V gene is TRBV7-2, the J gene TRBJ2-7, with 7 bases fitting TRBD1. V shed 4 bases and J 3 bases; nucleotides not matched to a gene: 6. Germline CDR1 reads SGHTA; CDR2 reads FQGNSA. The CDR3 contains 14 residues. CDR3 DNA sequence: TGTGCCAGCAGCTCACAGGGGAAGGGCTACGAGCAGTACTTC. Translation gives CASSSQGKGYEQYF.

The chain links TRBV6-2 or TRBV6-3 to TRBJ1-2; TRBD1 matches 10 bases. This CDR3 spans 16 amino acids. Unmatched junction bases numbered 9, after V lost 4 bases and J lost 4 bases. Germline V gives CDR1 MNHEY, CDR2 SVGEGT. CDR3 loop: CASSFRGTGVVYGYTF. DNA for the CDR3: TGTGCCAGCAGTTTTCGGGGGACAGGGGTCGTCTATGGCTACACCTTC.

This chain joins TRBV16 and TRBJ1-6; no reliable D call. Trimming stripped 0 bases from V and 7 bases from J, with 16 bases between. Germline V gene data show CDR1 as KGHSY and CDR2 as FQNENV. This CDR3 has 17 residues. Written as DNA, the CDR3 is TGTGCCAGCAGCCAATCTCCCGGGAACGCTATAAATTCACCCCTCCACTTT. Its translation is CASSQSPGNAINSPLHF.

This clone was picked up many times. V usage is TRBV6-5 and J usage is TRBJ1-2; D remains ambiguous. This CDR3 comprises 14 residues. Germline loops: CDR1 MNHEY, CDR2 SVGAGI. V was shortened by 5 bases and J by 10 bases, with 20 bases between the two germline ends. The CDR3 region is CASSRGRTGGDYTF. CDR3 DNA sequence: TGTGCCAGCAGTCGAGGACGGACCGGAGGTGACTACACCTTC.

The chain carries TRBV6-6 and TRBJ1-3; D gene ambiguous. This CDR3 is built from 14 residues. V was trimmed by 2 bases and J by 0 bases, leaving 5 bases between them. Germline CDR1 and CDR2: MNHNY and SVGAGI (reference sequence). Written as DNA, the CDR3 is TGTGCCAGCAGTTACGTCGGCTCTGGAAACACCATATATTTT. As protein: CASSYVGSGNTIYF.

The chain links TRBV11-2 to TRBJ1-4, with D maybe TRBD1 (5 bases). The CDR3 length is 13 residues. V gave up 5 bases and J gave up 11 bases, with 15 bases separating them. The germline CDR1 and CDR2 sequences are SGHAT and FQNNGV. CDR3 sequence: CASSQQRGAKLFF. In DNA form, the CDR3 reads TGTGCCAGCAGCCAACAAAGGGGTGCCAAACTGTTTTTT.

The V gene is TRBV29-1, the J gene TRBJ2-7; TRBD2 agrees at 8 bases. V shed 1 base and J 4 bases; nucleotides not matched to a gene: 12. This CDR3 has 16 residues. Germline CDR1 is SQVTM and CDR2 is ANQGSEA. The CDR3 nucleotides read TGCAGCGTTGAAGGGGTAGGTAGCGGGATCAGATACGAGCAGTACTTC. It yields the protein CSVEGVGSGIRYEQYF.

The V call is TRBV30, the J call TRBJ1-2, with TRBD1 matching over 9 bases. Looked up from germline, CDR1 is GTSNPN and CDR2 is SVGIG (reference sequence). The CDR3 runs to 14 residues. V gave up 4 bases and J gave up 4 bases; unmatched junction bases: 7. CDR3 bases: TGTGCCTGGACAGGGACAGGGAGAGCCTATGGCTACACCTTC. Its protein is CAWTGTGRAYGYTF.

The rearrangement links TRBV14 to TRBJ2-3; 13 nucleotides line up with TRBD2. Per the germline V gene, CDR1 is SGHDN and CDR2 is FVKESK. This CDR3 is built from 16 residues. The junction had 8 bases not matched to a gene; V was cut back by 10 bases and J by 1 base. This chain's CDR3 is CAMPGTSGECTDTQYF. In DNA form, the CDR3 reads TGTGCCATGCCTGGGACTAGCGGGGAGTGCACAGATACGCAGTATTTT. Looking up the rest from reference TRBV14 and TRBJ2-3 gives the full variable domain: EAGVTQFPSHSVIEKGQTVTLRCDPISGHDNLYWYRRVMGKEIKFLLHFVKESKQDESGMPNNRFLAERTGGTYSTLKVQPAELEDSGVYFCAMPGTSGECTDTQYFGPGTRLTVL.

This clone has just a few counts. The V and J genes are TRBV30 and TRBJ1-3, with a tentative D call TRBD1 (5 bases). Trimming cost V 0 bases and J 2 bases, with 8 bases left between them. This CDR3 region has 14 residues. The V gene's germline CDR1 is GTSNPN and CDR2 SVGIG (reference sequence). In nucleotides, the CDR3 is TGTGCCTGGAGTGTCTGGGGCACTGGAAACACCATATATTTT. Translated: CAWSVWGTGNTIYF.

The gene calls are TRBV12-5 and TRBJ2-1, with D uncertain. The CDR3 spans 12 residues. Trimming stripped 4 bases from V and 10 bases from J, with 11 bases between. Germline V gene lookup returns CDR1 LGHNT and CDR2 FRNRAP. The CDR3 loop is CASGSPMTEQFF. CDR3 sequence (DNA): TGTGCTAGTGGTTCCCCTATGACAGAGCAGTTCTTC. Together with reference TRBV12-5 and TRBJ2-1, the CDR3 gives the full variable domain: DARVTQTPRHKVTEMGQEVTMRCQPILGHNTVFWYRQTMMQGLELLAYFRNRAPLDDSGMPKDRFSAEMPDATLATLKIQPSEPRDSAVYFCASGSPMTEQFFGPGTRLTVL.

J is TRBJ1-5 and V is TRBV6-6; the match to TRBD1 covers 10 bases. The CDR3 has 17 amino acids. Germline CDR1 reads MNHNY; CDR2 reads SVGAGI (reference sequence). J gave up 4 bases and V 6 bases, and 12 bases lay outside the gene matches. The CDR3 DNA reads TGTGCCAGCAGACGACAAGTCGGGACAGGGGAAAATCAGCCCCAGCATTTT. Translation gives CASRRQVGTGENQPQHF.